Shown below are 32 T cell receptor beta chains from a single sample sequenced in a study of T cells in women clearing cervical HPV infection. The method was immunoSEQ multiplex PCR; TCRdb's version includes in-frame clones alone and lacks a portion of them. The sample table includes tens of thousands of clones. The sequenced material came from blood buffy coat. These receptors were obtained from a woman between 18 and 70 years old with a cervical HPV16 infection that either progressed to CIN3+ or cleared (not recorded which).

Comments on this clone: From the germline J gene comes the end of the CDR3, since the read stops 3 residues before it. The same CDR3 is also encoded by other DNA sequences in this sample. The chain is built from TRBV6-2 or TRBV6-3 and TRBJ2-3; tentatively, D is TRBD1 (5 bases). Per germline, CDR1 MNHEY and CDR2 SVGEGT. CDR3 length: 13 amino acids. The part of the CDR3 DNA that was read is TGTGCCAGCAGGAGGCAGGGTGGCCAGCCG. Protein: CASRRQGGQP. The entire CDR3 protein is CASRRQGGQPQYF.

Note on this clone: The CDR3 end is not reached by the read, which stops 3 residues before it; the germline J gene fills it in. V gene TRBV5-6 combines with J gene TRBJ1-4, with D possibly being TRBD1 (5 bases). CDR1 SGHDT and CDR2 YYEEEE come from the germline V gene. The CDR3 sequence is 14 residues long. Partial CDR3 DNA: TGTGCCAGCAGCTACCAGGGAGTTGGTTCACCA. Protein product: CASSYQGVGSP. The CDR3 in full is CASSYQGVGSPLFF.

In regard to this clone: The sequenced fragment ends 3 residues before the CDR3 boundary, so the rest is inferred from the germline J gene. The chain combines TRBV30 with TRBJ1-1; 7 nucleotides match TRBD1. The V and J ends lost 2 bases and 6 bases, in that order; junction bases with no gene match: 6. The CDR3 sequence is 13 residues long. Per the germline V gene, CDR1 is GTSNPN and CDR2 is SVGIG (reference sequence). CDR3 DNA, as far as it was read: TGTGCCTGGAGTCCTTCAGGGGGTTCTGAA. This translates into CAWSPSGGSE. The whole CDR3 protein is CAWSPSGGSEAFF.

As regards this clone: The read ends 3 residues before the CDR3 terminus; that terminus is restored from the germline J gene. The rearrangement links TRBV20-1 to TRBJ2-3; 12 bases agree with TRBD2. The germline gives CDR1 DFQATT, CDR2 SNEGSKA (reference sequence). Germline trimming cut 6 bases from V and 0 bases from J; bases unmatched to any gene: 7. The CDR3 consists of 16 residues. The CDR3 DNA, read in part, is TGCAGTGCCAGTAGGACTAGCGGGGTTAGCACAGATACG. It codes for CSASRTSGVSTDT. The full CDR3 protein is CSASRTSGVSTDTQYF.

Regarding this clone: From the germline J gene comes the end of the CDR3, since the read stops 3 residues before it. The chain employs TRBV9 and TRBJ1-5; 8 bases line up with TRBD1. Trimming took 3 bases from V and 7 from J; bases not matched to a gene: 9. The CDR3 loop spans 15 amino acids. The germline gives CDR1 SGDLS, CDR2 YYNGEE. The CDR3: CASSDGQGWEQPQHF. The sequenced part of the CDR3 DNA is TGTGCCAGCAGCGACGGACAGGGATGGGAACAGCCC.

Of note for this clone: The missing CDR3 end, 3 residues past where the read stops, is filled in from the germline J gene. V and J are TRBV18 and TRBJ1-3; 7 bases are a match to TRBD1. In germline, CDR1 is KGHSH, CDR2 LQKENI. This CDR3 is 15 amino acids long. V shed 7 bases and J 3 bases; nucleotides not matched to a gene: 9. The CDR3 sequence is CASLKTGDFGNTIYF. The sequenced CDR3 bases are TGTGCCAGCTTAAAAACAGGGGATTTTGGAAACACC.

A word on this clone: The read is 3 residues too short to cover the CDR3 end, so that end is filled in from the germline J gene. The rearrangement links TRBV20-1 to TRBJ1-2; D may be TRBD1 (5 bases). The CDR3 consists of 13 residues. CDR1 DFQATT and CDR2 SNEGSKA come from the germline V gene (reference sequence). CDR3 amino acids: CSAMTSGAETYTF. The sequenced CDR3 bases are TGCAGTGCTATGACTAGCGGGGCCGAGACC.

Comment on this clone: The sequenced fragment ends 3 residues before the CDR3 boundary, so the rest is inferred from the germline J gene. The gene calls are TRBV19 and TRBJ2-2, with D tentatively TRBD2 (5 bases). From germline, CDR1 is LNHDA and CDR2 SQIVND (reference sequence). The length of the CDR3 is 16 residues. CDR3 DNA, as far as it was read: TGTGCCAGTAGTACCGGACTCCCTATTGGGAATTCACCG. It codes for CASSTGLPIGNSP. The full CDR3 reads CASSTGLPIGNSPLFF.

Note on this clone: With the read ending 3 residues before the CDR3 end, the germline J gene is used to fill in that end. V usage is TRBV7-3 and J usage is TRBJ1-1; D possibly corresponds to TRBD1 (6 bases). The CDR3 consists of 13 residues. The V gene's germline CDR1 is SGHTA and CDR2 FQGTGA. V was clipped by 8 bases and J by 6 bases, with 16 bases between them. Partial CDR3 DNA: TGTGCCAGCTCCAATCAGGGGACCTCTGAA. This encodes CASSNQGTSE. The full CDR3 is CASSNQGTSEAFF.

Points on this clone: Read coverage stops 3 residues before the CDR3 terminus; the germline J gene supplies the remainder. The chain couples TRBV5-1 to TRBJ1-1, with D tentatively TRBD1 (5 bases). Trimming stripped 3 bases from V and 4 bases from J, with 28 bases between. The CDR3 spans 19 residues. CDR1 SGHRS and CDR2 YFSETQ come from the germline V gene. This CDR3 is CASSSQDEFQAGRRTEAFF. The DNA read from the CDR3 is TGCGCCAGCAGCTCACAAGATGAATTTCAGGCAGGGCGACGCACTGAA.

Comment on this clone: The DNA ends 3 residues before the CDR3 does, and the rest of the CDR3 is filled in from the germline J gene. The chain combines TRBV7-3 with TRBJ2-2, with 11 bases that match TRBD2. The CDR3 has 15 amino acids. Germline V gene data show CDR1 as SGHTA and CDR2 as FQGTGA. The V segment lost 5 bases and the J segment 6 bases; nucleotides outside the gene matches: 5. The CDR3 DNA, read in part, is TGTGCCAGCAGCCCGAGTAGCGGGAGGGCCGGGGAG. It specifies CASSPSSGRAGE. The entire CDR3 sequence reads CASSPSSGRAGELFF.

About this clone: Read coverage stops 3 residues before the CDR3 terminus; the germline J gene supplies the remainder. This chain joins TRBV2 and TRBJ2-2, with D maybe TRBD1 (6 bases). The CDR3 sequence is 11 residues long. Germline V gene sequence: CDR1 SNHLY, CDR2 FYNNEI. CDR3 bases read: TGTGCCAGCGGGACACGTGAAAAG. This gives the protein CASGTREK. The whole CDR3 region reads CASGTREKLFF.

Details on this clone: Read data end 3 residues before the CDR3 end; the end is taken from the germline J gene. The rearrangement links TRBV6-1 to TRBJ2-1; D is possibly TRBD2 (7 bases). CDR3 length: 16 residues. Germline V gene data show CDR1 as MNHNS and CDR2 as SASEGT. V lost 2 bases, J lost 3 bases, and 14 bases lay in between. The CDR3 bases that were read are TGTGCCAGCAGTGAATGGTGGAGGGGGGGCTACAATGAG. Translated: CASSEWWRGGYNE. The whole CDR3 protein is CASSEWWRGGYNEQFF.

This clone is labeled medium-sized (0.01 to 0.1%) based on frequency. The CDR3 extends 3 residues past the end of the read, so its final part is completed from the germline J gene. The chain uses TRBV7-2 and TRBJ2-5, with a weak D call TRBD2 (5 bases). Germline assignment: CDR1 SGHTA and CDR2 FQGNSA. Trimming left V 3 bases short and J 5 bases short, with 10 bases between. The CDR3 is made up of 13 amino acids. Partial CDR3 DNA: TGTGCCAGCAGCTTGCGGGTTGGGGAGACC. It yields the protein CASSLRVGET. The CDR3 reads in full as CASSLRVGETQYF.

Points on this clone: The sequence runs out 3 residues before the end of the CDR3; the remainder is reconstructed from the germline J gene. The chain is built from TRBV30 and TRBJ2-3; TRBD2 matches at 14 bases. CDR3 length: 15 residues. The germline V gene has CDR1 GTSNPN and CDR2 SVGIG (reference sequence). The trim removed 3 bases at V and 4 bases at J, leaving 3 bases unmatched. The DNA read from the CDR3 is TGTGCCTGGAGCGAGGGACTAGCGGGAGCAGATACG. It translates to CAWSEGLAGADT. The whole CDR3 protein reads CAWSEGLAGADTQYF.

A remark on this clone: The observed sequence ends 3 residues before the CDR3 terminus, with the missing tail filled in from the germline J gene. The J gene is TRBJ1-4, the V gene TRBV14; 7 nucleotides align to TRBD1. V shed 1 base, J shed 7 bases, and the junction held 6 bases outside the gene matches. Germline CDR1 reads SGHDN; CDR2 reads FVKESK. This CDR3 contains 15 residues. The CDR3 bases that were read are TGTGCCAGCAGCCAAGGCCGGGACAGTGGTGAAAAA. As protein: CASSQGRDSGEK. The full CDR3 reads CASSQGRDSGEKLFF.

About this clone: Read sequence stops 3 residues before the CDR3 end, and the germline J gene provides the missing end. The V and J genes are TRBV7-7 and TRBJ2-3; 10 nucleotides line up with TRBD2. The junction had 8 bases not matched to a gene; V was cut back by 5 bases and J by 6 bases. The germline V gene encodes CDR1 SSHAT and CDR2 FNYEAQ (reference sequence). This CDR3 spans 15 amino acids. The DNA read from the CDR3 is TGTGCCAGCAGCCAGGGAGCGGGGGGGCGCGATACG. It translates to CASSQGAGGRDT. The whole CDR3 region reads CASSQGAGGRDTQYF. Full variable domain (remainder filled in from reference TRBV7-7 and TRBJ2-3): GAGVSQSPRYKVTKRGQDVTLRCDPISSHATLYWYQQALGQGPEFLTYFNYEAQPDKSGLPSDRFSAERPEGSISTLTIQRTEQRDSAMYRCASSQGAGGRDTQYFGPGTRLTVL.

In regard to this clone: The read comes to an end 3 residues before the CDR3 does, leaving the germline J gene to fill in the end. The chain links TRBV7-2 to TRBJ1-6; possibly TRBD1 for D (5 bases). This CDR3 contains 15 residues. The V end lost 5 bases, the J end lost 10 bases, and 18 bases lay between the germline ends. Germline V gene sequence: CDR1 SGHTA, CDR2 FQGNSA. This CDR3 is CASSDMGQRRSPLHF. The part of the CDR3 DNA that was read is TGTGCCAGCAGCGACATGGGGCAGAGGCGGTCACCC.

The sequenced part of the CDR3 DNA is TGTGCCAGTAGTCGTGGGGGCTCGGGTACG. It translates to CASSRGGSGT. The CDR3 reads in full as CASSRGGSGTQYF. V and J are TRBV19 and TRBJ2-3; D is possibly TRBD1 (6 bases). The sequence runs out 3 residues before the end of the CDR3; the remainder is reconstructed from the germline J gene. The CDR3 is made up of 13 amino acids. Trimming removed 5 bases from V and 8 bases from J, with 14 bases in between. Germline lookup yields CDR1 LNHDA and CDR2 SQIVND (reference sequence).

Note on this clone: The DNA ends 3 residues before the CDR3 does, and the rest of the CDR3 is filled in from the germline J gene. This rearrangement joins TRBV7-2 to TRBJ1-6; 8 bases match TRBD1. In germline, CDR1 is SGHTA, CDR2 FQGNSA. This CDR3 is built from 15 residues. With V trimmed by 3 bases and J by 7 bases, 5 bases remained unmatched. CDR3: CASSLTGVGNSPLHF. CDR3 DNA, as far as it was read: TGTGCCAGCAGCTTGACAGGGGTCGGGAATTCACCC.

Points on this clone: The read terminates 3 residues before the CDR3 end, so the remaining end is supplied by the germline J gene. V is TRBV20-1 and J is TRBJ2-7, with 8 nucleotides matching TRBD1. There are 12 residues in the CDR3. With V trimmed by 8 bases and J by 0 bases, 3 bases remained unmatched. Germline CDR1 is DFQATT and CDR2 is SNEGSKA (reference sequence). The DNA read from the CDR3 is TGCAGTAGACAGGGGCCCTCCTACGAG. Amino acid sequence: CSRQGPSYE. The CDR3 in its entirety is CSRQGPSYEQYF.

CDR3 sequence: CASRLGQGANTEAFF. CDR3 DNA (partial): TGTGCCAGCAGGCTAGGACAGGGGGCAAACACTGAA. The gene calls are TRBV6-4 and TRBJ1-1, with 11 bases identical to TRBD1. Read data end 3 residues before the CDR3 end; the end is taken from the germline J gene. The junction had 5 bases not matched to a gene; V was cut back by 6 bases and J by 2 bases. CDR1 and CDR2 (germline): MRHNA, SNTAGT. The CDR3 runs 15 residues.

With respect to this clone: The observed sequence ends 3 residues before the CDR3 terminus, with the missing tail filled in from the germline J gene. The rearrangement uses TRBV2 and TRBJ2-3, with 7 bases matching TRBD2. CDR3 length equals 13 residues. Germline values: CDR1 SNHLY, CDR2 FYNNEI. The sequenced CDR3 bases are TGTGCCAGCAGTGAGGGGAGGGGAGAGACG. Its translation is CASSEGRGET. The complete CDR3 reads CASSEGRGETQYF.

Regarding this clone: Read data end 3 residues before the CDR3 end; the end is taken from the germline J gene. The rearrangement joins TRBV18 to TRBJ1-2, with TRBD1 matching 10 bases. Germline V lookup: CDR1 KGHSH, CDR2 LQKENI. CDR3 length: 15 amino acids. Incomplete CDR3 DNA: TGTGCCAGCTCACCGCTGGGACAGGGGATCTACGAC. Protein: CASSPLGQGIYD. The entire CDR3 protein is CASSPLGQGIYDYTF.

In regard to this clone: The CDR3 end is not reached by the read, which stops 3 residues before it; the germline J gene fills it in. This chain joins TRBV6-2 or TRBV6-3 and TRBJ2-7; the match to TRBD1 covers 10 bases. After removal of 6 bases from V and 2 bases from J, the junction contained 4 bases not matched to a gene. The CDR3 is 14 amino acids. Germline values: CDR1 MNHEY, CDR2 SVGEGT. The CDR3 here is CASSTGQGTYEQYF. The CDR3 DNA, read in part, is TGTGCCAGCAGCACGGGACAGGGGACCTACGAG.

With respect to this clone: The CDR3 extends 3 residues past the end of the read, so its final part is completed from the germline J gene. The V gene is TRBV6-2 or TRBV6-3, the J gene TRBJ2-7; D gene ambiguous. The V gene lost 4 bases and the J gene lost 3 bases, with 16 bases spanning the gap. The CDR3 sequence is 15 residues long. In germline, CDR1 is MNHEY, CDR2 SVGEGT. The sequenced CDR3 bases are TGTGCCAGCAGTTTATGGAGAGCGATCAGCTACGAG. It encodes CASSLWRAISYE. In full, the CDR3 reads CASSLWRAISYEQYF.

For this clone: The DNA ends 3 residues before the CDR3 does, and the rest of the CDR3 is filled in from the germline J gene. The rearrangement links TRBV20-1 to TRBJ2-7; 7 bases are a match to TRBD1. The V segment lost 3 bases and the J segment 4 bases; nucleotides outside the gene matches: 12. Per germline, CDR1 DFQATT and CDR2 SNEGSKA (reference sequence). The CDR3 loop spans 15 amino acids. Incomplete CDR3 DNA: TGCAGTGCTAGTGTTAAGGGACAGATATTATACGAG. Protein product: CSASVKGQILYE. Given in full, the CDR3 is CSASVKGQILYEQYF.

To note about this clone: The read stops 3 residues short of the end of the CDR3; the missing end is completed from the germline J gene. The genes are TRBV6-1 and TRBJ1-5; 7 positions match TRBD1. Unmatched junction bases numbered 2, after V lost 0 bases and J lost 6 bases. The CDR3 loop spans 14 amino acids. Germline CDR1 MNHNS, CDR2 SASEGT. The chain's CDR3 is CASSEAGDSQPQHF. Partial CDR3 DNA: TGTGCCAGCAGTGAAGCAGGGGACAGTCAGCCC.

As regards this clone: The sequence runs out 3 residues before the end of the CDR3; the remainder is reconstructed from the germline J gene. The gene calls are TRBV11-3 and TRBJ1-2; D is unresolved. The CDR3 consists of 15 residues. Germline CDR1 SGHNT, CDR2 YENEEA. The V end lost 3 bases, the J end lost 7 bases, and 18 bases lay between the germline ends. The CDR3 DNA, read in part, is TGTGCCAGCAGCTTGGAGGGCGAATCCCCCCTTGGC. Amino acids: CASSLEGESPLG. The complete CDR3 reads CASSLEGESPLGYTF.

About this clone: The read halts 3 residues ahead of the CDR3 end, with the missing end drawn from the germline J gene. The chain has TRBV13 and TRBJ1-2; 9 bases align to TRBD1. The CDR3 runs to 20 residues. Trimming at V came to 1 base and at J to 1 base, leaving 16 bases not matched to a gene. Per germline, CDR1 PRHDT and CDR2 FYEKMQ (reference sequence). The CDR3 loop reads CASSLDLFGAGQGHNYGYTF. The CDR3 bases that were read are TGTGCCAGCAGCTTAGATTTGTTCGGGGCCGGACAGGGGCATAACTATGGC.

As concerns this clone: The read comes to an end 3 residues before the CDR3 does, leaving the germline J gene to fill in the end. V and J are TRBV13 and TRBJ2-7; possible D gene TRBD1, 5 bases. Germline CDR1 PRHDT, CDR2 FYEKMQ (reference sequence). The CDR3 has 17 residues. Between the trimmed V and J ends, which lost 0 bases and 3 bases, there was a span of 18 bases. This CDR3 is CASSLGLGQSRLYEQYF. The sequenced CDR3 bases are TGTGCCAGCAGCTTAGGGTTGGGGCAGTCAAGACTCTACGAG.

The part of the CDR3 DNA that was read is TGTGCCAGCAGTGGGGACAGGGTCGTAGAGACG. Amino acid sequence: CASSGDRVVET. The CDR3 as a whole reads CASSGDRVVETQYF. The rearrangement joins TRBV6-1 to TRBJ2-3, with 9 bases that match TRBD1. The DNA ends 3 residues before the CDR3 does, and the rest of the CDR3 is filled in from the germline J gene. CDR3 size: 14 residues. CDR1 and CDR2 from the germline V gene are MNHNS and SASEGT.